This is a list of T cell receptor beta chains from one sample in a study of T-cell reconstitution after alpha-beta-depleted transplantation in children. MiXCR, applied by TCRdb to the PCR reads, yields one record per CDR3 protein. Among about 540,000 distinct CDR3 sequences listed, 15% to 20% were seen once. This sample comprised PBMCs from the stem cell graft donor, obtained from the stem cell graft. Receptor source: a human donor who donated a stem cell graft to a child with acute lymphoblastic leukemia. The CDR3 runs from the conserved cysteine through the conserved F or W. A D gene is named only where the DNA matches it firmly. Some rows mark clone size as missing; the rest say once, few, many or name a class of expanded clone.

few	TRBV18	TRBJ1-1	TRBD1	TGTGCCAGCTCACCCACGCAGGGGGCGCGGAACACTGAAGCTTTCTTT	CASSPTQGARNTEAFF
-	TRBV15	TRBJ2-1	-	TGTGCCACCAGCAGAGTAGGGGGTTACAATGAGCAGTTCTTC	CATSRVGGYNEQFF
-	TRBV6-5	TRBJ1-1	-	TGTGCCAGCAGTTACACGATTTCAAGGCCTGAAGCTTTCTTT	CASSYTISRPEAFF
few	TRBV10-3	TRBJ2-1	TRBD1	TGTGCCATCAGCCGACAGGGCAATGAGCAGTTCTTC	CAISRQGNEQFF
-	TRBV20-1	TRBJ2-2	TRBD2	TGCAGTGCTAGGCCACGACTAGCGGGAGGGCTGTGGAACACCGGGGAGCTGTTTTTT	CSARPRLAGGLWNTGELFF
few	TRBV9	TRBJ1-1	-	TGTGCCAGCAGCGTAGATCTAGGGGCTGAAGCTTTCTTT	CASSVDLGAEAFF
-	TRBV6-4	TRBJ2-7	-	TGTGCCAGCTGGAGGGCAAACGAGCAGTACTTC	CASWRANEQYF
-	TRBV7-9	TRBJ1-2	-	TGTGCCAGCAGCTTCTCAAAGGTCGGGGACTATGGCTACACCTTC	CASSFSKVGDYGYTF
few	TRBV12-3/TRBV12-4	TRBJ2-7	-	TGTGCCAGCAGTTTTTCAAAGGCGGCGAGCTCCTACGAGCAGTACTTC	CASSFSKAASSYEQYF
-	TRBV20-1	TRBJ2-2	-	TGCAGTGCTAGAGATGGAGAGACCGGGGAGCTGTTTTTT	CSARDGETGELFF
few	TRBV5-1	TRBJ2-1	-	TGCGCCAGCAGCTTGGGAGAGGGCCACAACAATGAGCAGTTCTTC	CASSLGEGHNNEQFF
few	TRBV29-1	TRBJ2-5	TRBD2	TGCAGCGTTGAGGGGACTAGCGGGAGGGCCAGGGAGACCCAGTACTTC	CSVEGTSGRARETQYF
few	TRBV27	TRBJ2-7	-	TGTGCCAGCAGTGGGTCAGGGACGGCCTACGAGCAGTACTTC	CASSGSGTAYEQYF
few	TRBV20-1	TRBJ2-1	-	TGCAGTGCTAGAGATCTCAGCAATGAGCAGTTCTTC	CSARDLSNEQFF
few	TRBV12-3/TRBV12-4	TRBJ2-6	TRBD1	TGTGCCAGCAGTGATGGACAGGGGTTATCTGGGGCCAACGTCCTGACTTTC	CASSDGQGLSGANVLTF
-	TRBV9	TRBJ2-7	TRBD2	TGTGCCAGCAGCCCCGCGGCTAGCGGTGGTCCGGAGGGGCAGTACTTC	CASSPAASGGPEGQYF
-	TRBV18	TRBJ2-4	-	TGTGCCAGCTCATTCGGCGGGTCCGCCCTCGCCAAAAACATTCAGTACTTC	CASSFGGSALAKNIQYF
-	TRBV7-9	TRBJ2-3	-	TGTGCCAGCAGCTCCTTAATGAGAGATACGCAGTATTTT	CASSSLMRDTQYF
once	TRBV29-1	TRBJ2-7	-	TGCAGCGTGACTCATAGGGACGGCCCCTACGAGCAGTACTTC	CSVTHRDGPYEQYF
-	TRBV20-1	TRBJ2-3	TRBD2	TGCAGTGCCCATTTGGGGCTAGCGGGCCGCACAGATACGCAGTATTTT	CSAHLGLAGRTDTQYF
-	TRBV11-1	TRBJ1-1	-	TGTGCCAGCAGCTCGCCCTCTGAGGGGCGGATGAACACTGAAGCTTTCTTT	CASSSPSEGRMNTEAFF
few	TRBV29-1	TRBJ2-3	-	TGCAGCGTTGCCAAGGGACTTCCTCCGTTAGGAGCGCAGTATTTT	CSVAKGLPPLGAQYF
-	TRBV21-1	TRBJ2-3	-	TGTGCCAGCTTTTTCATCCGCAATACGCAGTATTTT	CASFFIRNTQYF
few	TRBV18	TRBJ2-2	-	TGTGCCAGCTCAGGGAACTACGGCGGGGAGCTGTTTTTT	CASSGNYGGELFF
few	TRBV7-9	TRBJ2-5	TRBD2	TGTGCCAGCAGCGTACTAGCGGGAGGGATCGGGGAGACCCAGTACTTC	CASSVLAGGIGETQYF
few	TRBV6-5	TRBJ2-3	-	TGTGCCAGCAGTTACGAACGCACAGATACGCAGTATTTT	CASSYERTDTQYF
few	TRBV7-2	TRBJ2-2	TRBD2	TGTGCCAGCAGCTTTCATCCAGCGGGGGGAACCGGGGAGCTGTTTTTT	CASSFHPAGGTGELFF
few	TRBV12-3/TRBV12-4	TRBJ2-1	-	TGTGCCAGCAGCCCCCTAGGACAATCCGAGGGCACCTTTCTTGGGGATGAGCAGTTCTTC	CASSPLGQSEGTFLGDEQFF
-	TRBV11-1	TRBJ2-7	-	TGTGCCAGCAGCTTACCCAGGGGCCTCGAGCAGTACTTC	CASSLPRGLEQYF
-	TRBV5-1	TRBJ2-1	TRBD1	TGCGCCAGCAGCGAGGGGGCAGAACTCTACAATGAGCAGTTCTTC	CASSEGAELYNEQFF
once	TRBV20-1	TRBJ1-5	-	TGCAGTGCTAGAGATGCTAGGGGGGTGGGCAATCAGCCCCAGCATTTT	CSARDARGVGNQPQHF
-	TRBV5-1	TRBJ2-7	TRBD2	TGCGCCAGCAGCTCCCGTAGCGGGCCATCCTACGAGCAGTACTTC	CASSSRSGPSYEQYF
few	TRBV14	TRBJ1-1	-	TGTGCCAGCAGCCCCCTCGACAGGTTATTCACTGAAGCTTTCTTT	CASSPLDRLFTEAFF
few	TRBV7-9	TRBJ1-6	-	TGTGCCAGCAGCTTCACAGGGAACTATAATTCACCCCTCCACTTT	CASSFTGNYNSPLHF
few	TRBV7-8	TRBJ2-1	TRBD2	TGTGCCAGCAGCTTAAGAGTAGCGGGATACTACAATGAGCAGTTCTTC	CASSLRVAGYYNEQFF
few	TRBV15	TRBJ2-2	TRBD1	TGTGCCACCAGCAGTATGACAGGGGCGGCCGGGGAGCTGTTTTTT	CATSSMTGAAGELFF
-	TRBV20-1	TRBJ1-5	-	TGCAGTGCTAGTCAGGAAGGGGATCAGCCCCAGCATTTT	CSASQEGDQPQHF
-	TRBV25-1	TRBJ2-1	-	TGTGCCGCCGAGGGGCCCCGGGCGCGAGGGCCTCAGCAGTTCTTC	CAAEGPRARGPQQFF
-	TRBV7-9	TRBJ2-3	-	TGTGCCAGCAGCTCCGGGGGACTGACCGGCACAGATACGCAGTATTTT	CASSSGGLTGTDTQYF
-	TRBV14	TRBJ2-7	-	TGTGCCAGCAGCCAAGGGGCCGACCGCCCCTACGAGCAGTACTTC	CASSQGADRPYEQYF
many	TRBV27	TRBJ1-2	-	TGTGCCAGCAGTTTCGGGCCTGACTATGGCTACACCTTC	CASSFGPDYGYTF
-	TRBV18	TRBJ1-3	-	TGTGCCAGCTCACCACCACGGCAGAGTACCTCTGGAAACACCATATATTTT	CASSPPRQSTSGNTIYF
-	TRBV15	TRBJ2-7	-	TGTGCCACCAGCAGAGGGGGACGCGAGTGGGATCTGTACTTC	CATSRGGREWDLYF
-	TRBV10-3	TRBJ2-1	-	TGTGCCATCAGTGAAATACTGAATGAGCAGTTCTTC	CAISEILNEQFF
-	TRBV4-1	TRBJ2-1	TRBD2	TGCGCCAGCAGCCATCCGGGACTAGCGACTGGGTTCTTC	CASSHPGLATGFF
-	TRBV5-1	TRBJ2-2	-	TGCGCCAGCAGCTTTCTAGGGGACGTGGGCACCGGGGAGCTGTTTTTT	CASSFLGDVGTGELFF
-	TRBV11-2	TRBJ1-5	-	TGTGCCAGCAGCTTAGATTCGGGTTGGGGGGAGACCATAAATCAGCCCCAGCATTTT	CASSLDSGWGETINQPQHF
-	TRBV5-1	TRBJ2-1	-	TGCGCCAGCAGCGAACCTACCGGGGGCCCTGAGCAGTTCTTC	CASSEPTGGPEQFF